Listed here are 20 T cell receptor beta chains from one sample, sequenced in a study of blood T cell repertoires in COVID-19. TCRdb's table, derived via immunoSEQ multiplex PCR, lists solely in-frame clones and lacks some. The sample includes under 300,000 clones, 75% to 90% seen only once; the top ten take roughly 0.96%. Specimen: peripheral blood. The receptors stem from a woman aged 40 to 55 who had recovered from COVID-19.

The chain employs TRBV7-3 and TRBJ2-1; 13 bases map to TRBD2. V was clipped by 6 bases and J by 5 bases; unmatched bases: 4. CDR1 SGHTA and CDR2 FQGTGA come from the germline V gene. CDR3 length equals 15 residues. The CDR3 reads CASSTSGGADNEQFF. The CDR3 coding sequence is TGTGCCAGCAGTACTAGCGGGGGGGCAGACAATGAGCAGTTCTTC.

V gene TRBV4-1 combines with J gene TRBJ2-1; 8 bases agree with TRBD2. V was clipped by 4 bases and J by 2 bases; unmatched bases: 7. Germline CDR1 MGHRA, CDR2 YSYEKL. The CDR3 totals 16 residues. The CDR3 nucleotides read TGCGCCAGCAGCCGAGAAGCGGGGGCTACCTACAATGAGCAGTTCTTC. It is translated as CASSREAGATYNEQFF.

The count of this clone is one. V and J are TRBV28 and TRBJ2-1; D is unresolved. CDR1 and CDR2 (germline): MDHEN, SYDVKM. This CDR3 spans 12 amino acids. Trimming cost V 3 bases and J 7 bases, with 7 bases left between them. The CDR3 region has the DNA TGTGCCAGCAGTTTCCAGTTGAATGAGCAGTTCTTC. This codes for CASSFQLNEQFF.

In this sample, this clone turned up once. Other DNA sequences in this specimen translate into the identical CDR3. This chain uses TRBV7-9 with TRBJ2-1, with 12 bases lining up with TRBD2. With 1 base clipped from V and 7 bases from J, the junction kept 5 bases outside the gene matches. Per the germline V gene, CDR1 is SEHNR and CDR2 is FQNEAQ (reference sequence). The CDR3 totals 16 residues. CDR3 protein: CASSLGSLAGGNEQFF. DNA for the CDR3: TGTGCCAGCAGCTTAGGCTCCCTAGCGGGAGGGAATGAGCAGTTCTTC.

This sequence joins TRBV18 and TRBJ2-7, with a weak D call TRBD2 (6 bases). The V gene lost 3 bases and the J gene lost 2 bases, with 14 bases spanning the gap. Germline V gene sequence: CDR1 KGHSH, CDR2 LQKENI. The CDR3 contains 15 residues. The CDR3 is CASSPGTSNPYEQYF. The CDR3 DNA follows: TGTGCCAGCTCACCCGGGACTTCAAACCCCTACGAGCAGTACTTC.

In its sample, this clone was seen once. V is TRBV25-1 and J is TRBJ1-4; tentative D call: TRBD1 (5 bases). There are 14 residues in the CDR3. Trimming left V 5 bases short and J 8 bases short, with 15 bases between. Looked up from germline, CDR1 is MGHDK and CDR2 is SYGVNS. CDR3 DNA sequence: TGTGCCAGCAGTACCCGGGGGGGATCCGAAAAACTGTTTTTT. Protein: CASSTRGGSEKLFF.

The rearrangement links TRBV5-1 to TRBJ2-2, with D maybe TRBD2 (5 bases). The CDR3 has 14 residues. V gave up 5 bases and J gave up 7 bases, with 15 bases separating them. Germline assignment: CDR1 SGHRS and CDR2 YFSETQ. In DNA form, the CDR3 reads TGCGCCAGCAGAATGGGAGTTCAGATCGGGGAGCTGTTTTTT. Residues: CASRMGVQIGELFF. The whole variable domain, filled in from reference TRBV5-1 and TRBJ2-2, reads KAGVTQTPRYLIKTRGQQVTLSCSPISGHRSVSWYQQTPGQGLQFLFEYFSETQRNKGNFPGRFSGRQFSNSRSEMNVSTLELGDSALYLCASRMGVQIGELFFGEGSRLTVL.

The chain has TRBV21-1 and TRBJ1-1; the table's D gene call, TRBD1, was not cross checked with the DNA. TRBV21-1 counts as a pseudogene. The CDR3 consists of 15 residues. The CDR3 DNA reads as TGTGCCAGCAGCGCCCCGACAGGTCTTGCCACTGAAGCTTTCTTT. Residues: CASSAPTGLATEAFF.

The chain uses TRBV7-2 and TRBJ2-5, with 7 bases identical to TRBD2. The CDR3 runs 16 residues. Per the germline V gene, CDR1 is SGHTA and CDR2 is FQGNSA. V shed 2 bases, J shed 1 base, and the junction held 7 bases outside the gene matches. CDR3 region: CASSLSYLAVQETQYF. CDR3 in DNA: TGTGCCAGCAGCTTATCCTATCTAGCGGTCCAAGAGACCCAGTACTTC.

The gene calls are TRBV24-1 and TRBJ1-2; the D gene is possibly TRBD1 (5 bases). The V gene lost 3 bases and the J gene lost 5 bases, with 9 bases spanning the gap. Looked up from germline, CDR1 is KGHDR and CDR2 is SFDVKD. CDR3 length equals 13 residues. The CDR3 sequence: CATSDGSGYGYTF. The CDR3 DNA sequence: TGTGCCACCAGTGATGGGTCAGGGTATGGCTACACCTTC.

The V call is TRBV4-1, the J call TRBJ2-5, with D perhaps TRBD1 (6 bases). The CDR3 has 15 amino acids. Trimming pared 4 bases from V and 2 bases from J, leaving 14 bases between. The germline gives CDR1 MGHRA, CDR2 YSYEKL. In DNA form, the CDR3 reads TGCGCCAGCAGCCCACCAGGGGCCCCTCAAGAGACCCAGTACTTC. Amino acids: CASSPPGAPQETQYF.

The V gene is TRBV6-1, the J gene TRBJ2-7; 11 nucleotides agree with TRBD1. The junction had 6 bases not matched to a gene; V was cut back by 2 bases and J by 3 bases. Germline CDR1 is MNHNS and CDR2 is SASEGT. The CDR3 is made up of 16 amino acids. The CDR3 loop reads CASSEHSGTGGYEQYF. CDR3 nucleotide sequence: TGTGCCAGCAGTGAACATTCCGGGACAGGGGGCTACGAGCAGTACTTC.

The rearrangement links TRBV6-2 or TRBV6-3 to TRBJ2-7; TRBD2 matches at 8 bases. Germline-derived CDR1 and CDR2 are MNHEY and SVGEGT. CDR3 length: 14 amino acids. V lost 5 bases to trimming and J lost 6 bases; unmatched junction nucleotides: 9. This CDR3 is CASSRSGSLAEQYF. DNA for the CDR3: TGTGCCAGCAGTCGGAGCGGGAGTCTAGCCGAGCAGTACTTC.

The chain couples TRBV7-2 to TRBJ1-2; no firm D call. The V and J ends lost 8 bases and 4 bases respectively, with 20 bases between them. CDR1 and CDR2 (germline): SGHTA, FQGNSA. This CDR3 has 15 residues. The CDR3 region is CASSLGSGETYGYTF. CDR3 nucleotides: TGTGCCAGCTCGCTGGGCAGTGGTGAGACCTATGGCTACACCTTC.

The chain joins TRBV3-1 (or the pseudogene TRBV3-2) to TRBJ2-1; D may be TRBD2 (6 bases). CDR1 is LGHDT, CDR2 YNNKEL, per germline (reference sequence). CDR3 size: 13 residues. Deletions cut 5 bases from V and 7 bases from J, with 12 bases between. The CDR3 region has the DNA TGTGCCAGCAGCATGGGGACTCTTAATGAGCAGTTCTTC. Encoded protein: CASSMGTLNEQFF.

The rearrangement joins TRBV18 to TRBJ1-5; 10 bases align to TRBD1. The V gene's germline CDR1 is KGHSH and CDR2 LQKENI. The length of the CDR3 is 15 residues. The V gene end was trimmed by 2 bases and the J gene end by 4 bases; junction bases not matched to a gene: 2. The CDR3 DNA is TGTGCCAGCTCACCAGGGACAGGGGTAAATCAGCCCCAGCATTTT. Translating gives CASSPGTGVNQPQHF.

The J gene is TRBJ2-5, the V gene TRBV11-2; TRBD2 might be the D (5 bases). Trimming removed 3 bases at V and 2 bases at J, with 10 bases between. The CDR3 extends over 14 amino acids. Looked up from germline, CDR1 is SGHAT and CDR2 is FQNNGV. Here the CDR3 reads CASSFLGGQETQYF. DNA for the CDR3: TGTGCCAGCAGCTTTTTGGGCGGGCAAGAGACCCAGTACTTC.

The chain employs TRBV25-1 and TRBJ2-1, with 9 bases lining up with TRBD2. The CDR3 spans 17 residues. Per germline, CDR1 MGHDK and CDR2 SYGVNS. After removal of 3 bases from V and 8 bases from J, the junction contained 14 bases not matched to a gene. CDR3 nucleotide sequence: TGTGCCAGCAGTGACACGGCCGGGCGGGAGGGCAGCTATGAGCAGTTCTTC. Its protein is CASSDTAGREGSYEQFF.

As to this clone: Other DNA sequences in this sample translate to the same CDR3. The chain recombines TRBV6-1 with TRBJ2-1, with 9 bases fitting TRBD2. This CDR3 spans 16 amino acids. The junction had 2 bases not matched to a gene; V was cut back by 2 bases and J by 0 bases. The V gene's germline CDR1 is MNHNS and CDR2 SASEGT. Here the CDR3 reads CASSELAGSSYNEQFF. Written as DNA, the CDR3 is TGTGCCAGCAGTGAACTAGCGGGGAGCTCCTACAATGAGCAGTTCTTC.

In DNA, the CDR3 is TGCAGCGTTGGGACAGGGGCTCCGGAGACCCAGTACTTC. Translation: CSVGTGAPETQYF. The V and J genes are TRBV29-1 and TRBJ2-5; TRBD1 agrees at 9 bases. This CDR3 has 13 amino acids. In germline, CDR1 is SQVTM, CDR2 ANQGSEA. V was pared by 4 bases and J by 5 bases, with 5 bases of the junction left unmatched.